This is a list of T cell receptor beta chains from one sample in a study of beta chain features in type 1 diabetes. The repertoire was sequenced with immunoSEQ multiplex PCR; TCRdb's copy has only in-frame clones and lacks some. This table has 300,000 to 350,000 clones, roughly 13% appearing once. What was sequenced was naive CD4+ T cells from blood. The receptor source for this set is a young woman with type 1 diabetes. The conserved cysteine and the conserved F or W are not part of the CDR3 here.

TRBV2	ASNEGAQPQH
TRBV4-1	ASSQALLDVGDRYGYT
TRBV19	ASSSPGRKNIQY
TRBV7-2	ASSSEGGEQF
TRBV5-7	ASRRIRSLGTEAF
TRBV18	ASSPQGQGNEAF
TRBV7-9	ASSATGTASNEQY
TRBV4-3	ASSPTWGGAFNQPQH
TRBV7-2	ASSLRTGRNYEQY
TRBV14	ASSPRWTGFAGELF
TRBV13	ASTHGGGETQY
TRBV18	ASSPLLSGVNTEAF
TRBV5-4	ASSPRLLAGQPNEQF
TRBV25-1	ASSGSLSTDTQY
TRBV14	ASSQAPAGGAYEQY
TRBV27	ASTKTGQGYNEQF
TRBV11-2	ASSLVASGGSYNEQF
TRBV29-1	SVEPFGGAGTEAF
TRBV20-1	SAGQNTEAF
TRBV21-1	ASAPRGGSGNTIY
TRBV6-5	ASSRTGANTGELF
TRBV5-1	ASSLNGVGGQETQY
TRBV29-1	SVEGERDEKLF
TRBV11-2	ASSSIRGSYNEQF
TRBV9	ASSVESSGSNEQF
TRBV18	ASSPDRGGQPQH
TRBV9	ASSALDYASTDTQY
TRBV5-5	ASSLETRGGSF
TRBV7-6	ASSVTGEGTEAF
TRBV2	ASVPRQGAKGNQPQH
TRBV28	ASSLGGAFGQPQH
TRBV30	AWSVAGASTDTQY
TRBV28	ASSTPSTSSYNEQF
TRBV9	ASSVIGTANTGELF
TRBV19	ASSGGSTRREQY
TRBV7-8	ASSLRAVATNEKLF
TRBV11-2	ASSLARGLNIQY
TRBV7-8	ASSLYGGGNTEAF
TRBV6-5	ASSRSGFPNYGYT
TRBV5-1	ASSLAGGADTQY
TRBV5-6	ASSLAGTVYEQY